This T cell receptor beta chain comes out of a study of shared clonotypes between healthy human individuals. The method was immunoSEQ multiplex PCR; TCRdb's version includes in-frame clones alone and lacks a portion of them. The table records 550,000 to 750,000 clones, about 90% of them present only once. The trim removed 0 bases at V and 0 bases at J, leaving 10 bases unmatched. The CDR3 is 18 residues long. The germline V gene encodes CDR1 MGHRA and CDR2 YSYEKL. In the naive CD8 group, cells lacked CD45RO and were positively selected for CCR7, so terminally differentiated effector memory CD45RA+ cells were left out.

The chain is built from TRBV4-1 and TRBJ2-7, with TRBD2 matching 8 bases. The receptor's source is a man younger than 45 in good health. Sequenced sample: naive CD8+ T cells sorted from blood. The CDR3 here is CASSQEGLGLAPSYEQYF. CDR3 nucleotides: TGCGCCAGCAGCCAAGAAGGACTTGGACTAGCCCCCTCCTACGAGCAGTACTTC.